This T cell receptor (beta chain) was recorded in a study of blood T cell repertoires in COVID-19 (dated by TCRdb to the early 2020s). Looking at the study overall: Samples covering the acute and convalescent phases of COVID-19 were provided by collaborators in the United States, Italy and Spain. The prospective study material was composed of cDNA or gDNA derived from T cells, B-cell-depleted T cells, or PBMCs. The dataset comprised deeply sampled blood TCRbeta repertoires from subjects exposed to, actively infected with, or recovered from COVID-19. The repertoires were made available in a free public database intended to serve as a resource for research on the immune response to SARS-CoV-2. Samples came from the ongoing ImmuneRACE study (first 160 participants) plus 1,254 subjects from 6 global collaborators. Sample metadata almost always included a de-identified subject ID, COVID-19 status, age in years and sex. HLA class I and class II types, where available, came from metadata supplied by the sample provider rather than from assay-based typing.

From cysteine to phenylalanine, the CDR3 is 16 amino acids long. Only the CDR3 DNA is retained, 48 bases long and in frame from the first base. CDR1 and CDR2 (KGHDR, SFDVKD) derive from the germline V gene. V ends up 5 bases short and J 5 bases short, with an unmatched junction base count of 11. In the prospective study, participants were about 18 to 95 years old, resided in about 25 geographic areas of the United States, and were enrolled through a virtual design. In the prospective study, cohorts were assigned on the basis of participant-reported clinical history obtained from a screening survey and a study questionnaire. Recovered participants in ImmuneRACE Cohort 3 were defined by two consecutive negative NP/OP PCR tests, clearance by a healthcare professional, or resolution of symptoms. In the prospective study, mobile phlebotomists collected whole blood, serum and a nasopharyngeal or oropharyngeal swab from each participant. Participants in the prospective study had the option to provide additional blood draws and questionnaires over a 2-month period. Before DNA extraction, blood samples from the prospective study were shipped at room temperature or frozen.

Summary of the overall study and its limitations: Clinical and demographic metadata were provided uncurated, with the amount varying by source and participant.

To note about this clone: It lacks a known antigen. No base-level quality is on record; no much larger clone is a single base apart.

The immunoSEQ Assay, a bias-controlled multiplex PCR, was used to amplify TCRbeta CDR3 regions from genomic DNA. Per the original workflow: Nucleated cell counts per sample were estimated from amplification of reference gene primers within the assay. Sequence reads were collapsed and filtered to measure the absolute abundance of every unique TCRbeta CDR3 rearrangement. For each sample, productive Simpson clonality was calculated as the square root of Simpson's diversity index over productive rearrangements. In TCRdb, the immuneACCESS table is reduced to in-frame sequences with V and J assigned. These tables do not hold every clone; where another copy was compared, an unresolved V gene accounts for under half, and the others remain unexplained. That table supplies the V and J calls and clone size; D and trimming were determined from the DNA. The sample table contains 250,000 to 300,000 clones; only one count was recorded for 86% of them. The ten largest clones add up to around 15% of the sample.

Recombination linked TRBV24-1 to TRBJ2-5; 9 middle bases align to TRBD1. The specimen sequenced was PBMCs or T cells enriched from blood (not recorded which). The clonotype originates from a man in his late teens or twenties who had recovered from COVID-19. The sequenced DNA is TGTGCCACCAGTGGCCAGGCAGGACAGGGGCCGGAGACCCAGTACTTC. This encodes CATSGQAGQGPETQYF.